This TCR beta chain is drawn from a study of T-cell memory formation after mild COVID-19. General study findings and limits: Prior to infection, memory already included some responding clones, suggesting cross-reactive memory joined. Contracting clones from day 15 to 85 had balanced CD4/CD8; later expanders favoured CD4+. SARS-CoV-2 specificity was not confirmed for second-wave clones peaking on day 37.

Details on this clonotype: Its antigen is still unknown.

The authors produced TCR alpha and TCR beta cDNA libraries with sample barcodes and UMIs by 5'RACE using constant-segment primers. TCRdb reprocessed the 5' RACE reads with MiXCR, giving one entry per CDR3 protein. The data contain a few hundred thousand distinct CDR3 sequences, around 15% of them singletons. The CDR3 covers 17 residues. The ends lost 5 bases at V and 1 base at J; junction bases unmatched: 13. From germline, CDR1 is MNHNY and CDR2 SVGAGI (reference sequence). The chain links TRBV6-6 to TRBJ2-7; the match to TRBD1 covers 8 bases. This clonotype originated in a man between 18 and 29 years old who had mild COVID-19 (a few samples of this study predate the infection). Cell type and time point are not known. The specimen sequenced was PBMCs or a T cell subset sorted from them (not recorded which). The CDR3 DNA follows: TGTGCCAGCAGTAGCCGGGACAGGACAGGTACATCCTACGAGCAGTACTTC. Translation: CASSSRDRTGTSYEQYF.